The clone carrying this T cell receptor beta chain was recorded once. As yet, its antigen is unknown. This sample is part of a study of shared clonotypes between healthy human individuals. Sequenced by immunoSEQ multiplex PCR; TCRdb stores in-frame clones only, minus some. Of some 2,000,000 clones in the sample, over 85% were seen once. Findings and caveats of the study: Large sequencing depth failed to make sorted-subset sequencing complete, rarefaction showed.

V lost 3 bases to trimming and J lost 6 bases, with 5 bases between them. The CDR3 loop spans 11 amino acids. Germline loops: CDR1 MGHDK, CDR2 SYGVNS. The sample taken for sequencing was naive CD4+ T cells sorted from blood. This sample's subset: CD45RA+ positively selected. The chain links TRBV25-1 to TRBJ1-1; weak D call: TRBD1 (5 bases). The sequence came from a man younger than 35 in good health. The CDR3 nucleotides are TGTGCCAGCAGTGAGGGACCTGAAGCTTTCTTT. Translating it yields CASSEGPEAFF.